This is a list of T cell receptor beta chains from one sample in a study of beta chain features in type 1 diabetes. Measured with immunoSEQ multiplex PCR; TCRdb has only the in-frame clones, and not every one. The repertoire includes some 900,000 clones, 15% to 20% of them detected once, and around 0.02% sits in the top ten. Sequencing was performed on naive CD4+ T cells from blood. Receptors were obtained from a woman under 30 in good health. CDR3s include the opening cysteine and the closing phenylalanine or tryptophan. Fields, in order: D gene, V gene, J gene, CDR3 protein. D genes are given only for firm matches.

NA	TRBV28	TRBJ2-4	CASSEGSLAKNIQYF
NA	TRBV5-1	TRBJ2-1	CASSLTGFGYNEQFF
TRBD1	TRBV2	TRBJ2-7	CASSSGQGLTCEQYF
TRBD2	TRBV9	TRBJ2-1	CASSEGLASSYNEQFF
NA	TRBV7-9	TRBJ2-1	CASSLGAGATGEQFF
NA	TRBV10-3	TRBJ1-2	CAISSGSGYTF
NA	TRBV15	TRBJ1-1	CATSRGQYPAEAFF
NA	TRBV11-2	TRBJ2-5	CASRQPGLETQYF
TRBD2	TRBV19	TRBJ2-1	CASNFGTSGSIHRVF
NA	TRBV7-8	TRBJ1-1	CASSLMRDTEAFF
TRBD2	TRBV14	TRBJ2-2	CASSPLPGLAEKNTGELFF
NA	TRBV10-3	TRBJ2-2	CATENTGELFF
TRBD2	TRBV6-5	TRBJ2-2	CASSGGANTGELFF
TRBD2	TRBV29-1	TRBJ2-6	CSVRTSGASGANVLTF
NA	TRBV28	TRBJ1-5	CASRPALQPQHF
TRBD1	TRBV10-3	TRBJ2-5	CAAGGPEGETQYF
NA	TRBV6-1	TRBJ2-5	CASITDQGTETQYF
NA	TRBV9	TRBJ2-2	CASSVVLAGRNTGELFF
TRBD1	TRBV29-1	TRBJ1-4	CSVDRGGGEKLFF
TRBD2	TRBV7-9	TRBJ2-7	CASSLPASGRSGSYEQYF